The 4 T cell receptor beta chains below all came from one sample that was sequenced in a study of blood T cell repertoires in COVID-19. Here immunoSEQ multiplex PCR was the method, and the copy in TCRdb shows in-frame clones only, minus some. The data show around 260,000 clones, 84% seen once. The specimen was peripheral blood. These receptors came from a person between 65 and 79 years old with COVID-19, enrolled during active disease.

V and J are TRBV7-3 and TRBJ1-2; D is uncertain. Germline-derived CDR1 and CDR2 are SGHTA and FQGTGA. Trimming pared 5 bases from V and 2 bases from J, leaving 9 bases between. The CDR3 is made up of 13 amino acids. CDR3 in amino acids: CASSPAGNYGYTF. CDR3 nucleotides: TGTGCCAGCAGCCCCGCCGGGAACTATGGCTACACCTTC.

In its sample, this clone was seen a few times. This chain uses TRBV19 with TRBJ2-7; unclear D gene. The germline CDR1 and CDR2 sequences are LNHDA and SQIVND (reference sequence). Trimming took off 6 bases at V and 0 bases at J, with 12 bases between the two ends. The CDR3 is 14 residues long. This CDR3 reads CASRSMTSSYEQYF. Here the CDR3 DNA reads TGTGCCAGTAGATCCATGACAAGCTCCTACGAGCAGTACTTC.

The chain uses TRBV10-1 and TRBJ2-7; the D is unclear. The CDR3 is made up of 11 amino acids. Trimming removed 5 bases from V and 3 bases from J, with 5 bases in between. The V gene's germline CDR1 is WNHNN and CDR2 SYGVQD (reference sequence). The CDR3 sequence is CASSLNYEQYF. CDR3 nucleotides: TGCGCCAGCAGTCTAAACTACGAGCAGTACTTC.

The chain couples TRBV11-2 to TRBJ2-5, with a possible D match to TRBD1 (6 bases). The CDR3 sequence is 15 residues long. With 0 bases removed from V and 7 bases from J, the gap between germline ends came to 15 bases. CDR1 and CDR2 from the germline V gene are SGHAT and FQNNGV. In DNA form, the CDR3 reads TGTGCCAGCAGCTTAGATAGGGTGAGGGGGTTGACCCAGTACTTC. This gives the protein CASSLDRVRGLTQYF.